The 22 T cell receptor beta chains in this list originate from one sample, sequenced in a study of CD8 T cells in ankylosing spondylitis (dated by TCRdb to about 2017). Library preparation employed 5' RACE. The instrument given in TCRdb is Illumina HiSeq 2500. The raw public reads went through TCRdb reprocessing: fastp at Q25, MiXCR clone calling, in-frame beta chains kept. Records with the same CDR3 protein are collapsed into one entry carrying the most frequent genes and DNA. The sample yields 300,000 to 400,000 distinct CDR3 sequences; 20% to 25% were counted once. The ten largest clones add up to over 10% of the sample. Specimen: blood, either unsorted or a sorted T cell fraction (not recorded which). Receptors originate from a male donor with ankylosing spondylitis or in good health (not recorded which).

The chain employs TRBV29-1 and TRBJ2-7, with D unclear. The CDR3 spans 13 residues. V was clipped by 6 bases and J by 5 bases, with 17 bases between them. Germline-derived CDR1 and CDR2 are SQVTM and ANQGSEA. CDR3 bases: TGCAGCGTATCCCGGGTTTTATCGGACGAGCAGTACTTC. It translates to CSVSRVLSDEQYF.

There are a few counts of this clonotype. V is TRBV4-2 and J is TRBJ2-1; no clear D. The germline gives CDR1 LGHNA, CDR2 YNFKEQ. CDR3 size: 13 residues. V lost 6 bases and J 3 bases, leaving 9 bases between the germline ends. The DNA of the CDR3 is TGTGCCAGCAGGTATAACAGCTACAATGAGCAGTTCTTC. Protein: CASRYNSYNEQFF.

This clonotype appeared many times. The rearrangement links TRBV29-1 to TRBJ2-1, with a weak D call TRBD2 (6 bases). The CDR3 is 13 residues long. In germline, CDR1 is SQVTM, CDR2 ANQGSEA. Trimming took off 7 bases at V and 9 bases at J, with 19 bases between the two ends. CDR3 sequence reads: CSGGMAMLGEQFF. In nucleotides, the CDR3 is TGCAGCGGCGGGATGGCTATGTTAGGTGAGCAGTTCTTC.

This clonotype was counted only a few times. The V gene is TRBV12-5, the J gene TRBJ2-1; possible D gene TRBD2, 7 bases. Germline CDR1 is LGHNT and CDR2 is FRNRAP. The V and J ends lost 6 bases and 9 bases respectively, with 15 bases between them. CDR3 length: 13 amino acids. The CDR3 here is CASGLQGGGEQFF. CDR3 DNA sequence: TGTGCTAGTGGGCTACAGGGAGGGGGTGAGCAGTTCTTC.

This chain connects TRBV12-3 or TRBV12-4 to TRBJ2-7; D not resolved. Trimming removed 6 bases at V and 3 bases at J, with 21 bases between. The length of the CDR3 is 16 residues. The CDR3 reads CASSGYAGVAGYEQYF. DNA of the CDR3: TGTGCCAGCAGCGGATACGCTGGGGTCGCTGGCTACGAGCAGTACTTC.

Only one count was recorded for this clonotype. As DNA, the CDR3 is TGTGCCAGCAGTTCCTTCCTCCAGGGGCCCTACGAGCAGTACTTC. This sequence encodes CASSSFLQGPYEQYF. V is TRBV6-5 and J is TRBJ2-7, with D possibly TRBD1 on 6 matching bases. This CDR3 is built from 15 residues. The ends were cut back, 4 bases at V and 2 bases at J, with 15 bases in the middle. Germline CDR1 and CDR2: MNHEY and SVGAGI.

J is TRBJ2-3 and V is TRBV3-1; D is uncertain. The length of the CDR3 is 16 residues. V gave up 1 base and J gave up 5 bases, with 16 bases separating them. Germline CDR1 and CDR2: LGHDT and YNNKEL (reference sequence). The CDR3, as DNA: TGTGCCAGCAGCCAAGGAGACAACCGCGCGCTAGATACGCAGTATTTT. It yields the protein CASSQGDNRALDTQYF.

This clonotype has only a few counts. This chain connects TRBV3-1 to TRBJ2-3, with D unresolved. The ends were cut back, 1 base at V and 4 bases at J, with 15 bases in the middle. The length of the CDR3 is 16 residues. Germline assignment: CDR1 LGHDT and CDR2 YNNKEL (reference sequence). CDR3 coding DNA: TGTGCCAGCAGCCAAGCCACTTACCCCCTGTCAGATACGCAGTATTTT. It specifies CASSQATYPLSDTQYF.

This clonotype was detected only a few times. The chain is built from TRBV12-3 or TRBV12-4 and TRBJ1-3, with D perhaps matching TRBD1 (5 bases). Trimming removed 6 bases at V and 4 bases at J, with 13 bases between. The CDR3 totals 14 residues. DNA of the CDR3: TGTGCCAGCAGCGACCTAAGACAGGGAAACACCATATATTTT. It is translated as CASSDLRQGNTIYF.

The genes are TRBV20-1 and TRBJ2-5; 7 bases fit TRBD2. This CDR3 region has 19 residues. V shed 2 bases and J 2 bases; nucleotides not matched to a gene: 20. Germline lookup yields CDR1 DFQATT and CDR2 SNEGSKA (reference sequence). In nucleotides, the CDR3 is TGCAGTGCTAGATCTCTTCTCGAATTTGGGGCGGGGGAACAAGAGACCCAGTACTTC. Amino acid sequence: CSARSLLEFGAGEQETQYF.

This clonotype was seen a few times. The CDR3 nucleotides read TGTGCCAGCAGCCCGCGGACAGGGGGCAAAGAGACCCAGTACTTC. It is translated as CASSPRTGGKETQYF. The V call is TRBV7-9, the J call TRBJ2-5; TRBD1 agrees at 11 bases. Unmatched junction bases numbered 5, after V lost 5 bases and J lost 3 bases. CDR1 is SEHNR and CDR2 is FQNEAQ in the germline V gene (reference sequence). The CDR3 has 15 residues.

This clonotype was seen only once. The V gene is TRBV15, the J gene TRBJ2-3, with TRBD1 matching 7 bases. This CDR3 is 15 amino acids long. The junction had 6 bases not matched to a gene; V was cut back by 4 bases and J by 2 bases. Germline V gene lookup returns CDR1 LNHNV and CDR2 YYDKDF (reference sequence). The CDR3 region is CATSTRTGHTDTQYF. The CDR3 DNA follows: TGTGCCACCAGCACAAGGACAGGACACACAGATACGCAGTATTTT.

This clonotype showed up just a few times. The gene calls are TRBV2 and TRBJ2-3; D is unresolved. The germline V gene encodes CDR1 SNHLY and CDR2 FYNNEI. V was shortened by 4 bases and J by 3 bases, with 8 bases between the two germline ends. The CDR3 loop spans 13 amino acids. CDR3 amino acids: CASSGLGTDTQYF. The CDR3, as DNA: TGTGCCAGCAGTGGATTGGGGACAGATACGCAGTATTTT.

The chain employs TRBV5-6 and TRBJ2-7; D call uncertain. The CDR3 consists of 14 residues. The V gene's germline CDR1 is SGHDT and CDR2 YYEEEE. With 4 bases removed from V and 0 bases from J, the gap between germline ends came to 11 bases. DNA of the CDR3: TGTGCCAGCAGCGTTCAGTCTAGCTCCTACGAGCAGTACTTC. This translates into CASSVQSSSYEQYF.

The CDR3 region is CASSLGWGGTGELFF. In DNA form, the CDR3 reads TGTGCCAGCAGCTTAGGATGGGGAGGCACCGGGGAGCTGTTTTTT. The J gene is TRBJ2-2, the V gene TRBV7-9, with a tentative D call TRBD2 (6 bases). V lost 1 base to trimming and J lost 4 bases, with 10 bases between them. From germline, CDR1 is SEHNR and CDR2 FQNEAQ (reference sequence). This CDR3 is 15 amino acids long.

The chain is built from TRBV30 and TRBJ2-7; no clear D. The germline CDR1 and CDR2 sequences are GTSNPN and SVGIG (reference sequence). CDR3 size: 14 residues. Between the trimmed V and J ends, which lost 5 bases and 3 bases, there was a span of 17 bases. The CDR3: CAWSLWGSFYEQYF. The CDR3 DNA sequence: TGTGCCTGGTCCCTTTGGGGATCGTTCTACGAGCAGTACTTC.

The rearrangement joins TRBV28 to TRBJ2-4, with TRBD2 matching over 7 bases. Germline V lookup: CDR1 MDHEN, CDR2 SYDVKM. This CDR3 contains 15 residues. V was clipped by 6 bases and J by 8 bases; unmatched bases: 13. The CDR3 DNA reads as TGTGCCAGCAGCTCCTTCTCGGGGGGAGGAGACATTCAGTACTTC. Its protein product is CASSSFSGGGDIQYF. The whole variable domain, filled in from reference TRBV28 and TRBJ2-4, reads DVKVTQSSRYLVKRTGEKVFLECVQDMDHENMFWYRQDPGLGLRLIYFSYDVKMKEKGDIPEGYSVSREKKERFSLILESASTNQTSMYLCASSSFSGGGDIQYFGAGTRLSVL.

This clonotype was observed a handful of times. The chain carries TRBV5-1 and TRBJ2-3; unclear D gene. The V gene's germline CDR1 is SGHRS and CDR2 YFSETQ. CDR3 size: 15 residues. Trimming cost V 6 bases and J 0 bases, with 14 bases left between them. In DNA form, the CDR3 reads TGCGCCAGCACACGACACCCCCAAAGCACAGATACGCAGTATTTT. Protein sequence: CASTRHPQSTDTQYF.

V is TRBV28 and J is TRBJ1-4; the match to TRBD1 covers 10 bases. Germline V gives CDR1 MDHEN, CDR2 SYDVKM. After removal of 6 bases from V and 5 bases from J, the junction contained 3 bases not matched to a gene. This CDR3 is built from 14 residues. Here the CDR3 DNA reads TGTGCCAGCAGACGGACAGGGGGAAATGAAAAACTGTTTTTT. This codes for CASRRTGGNEKLFF.

The chain uses TRBV27 and TRBJ2-1; possibly TRBD1 or TRBD2 for D (5 bases each). V lost 8 bases to trimming and J lost 9 bases, with 11 bases between them. Germline values: CDR1 MNHEY, CDR2 SMNVEV (reference sequence). The CDR3 length is 11 residues. The CDR3 DNA follows: TGTGCCAGCCGCCTTGGGGGTGAGCAGTTCTTC. It translates to CASRLGGEQFF.

This clonotype occurred a few times. The chain couples TRBV4-2 to TRBJ2-7; D is uncertain. V was trimmed by 0 bases and J by 2 bases, leaving 14 bases between them. The CDR3 runs 16 residues. The V gene's germline CDR1 is LGHNA and CDR2 YNFKEQ. The CDR3 nucleotides are TGTGCCAGCAGCCAAGAAGGTATAGGTGGACCCTACGAGCAGTACTTC. Translating gives CASSQEGIGGPYEQYF.

V gene TRBV3-1 combines with J gene TRBJ2-7; no reliable D call. V shed 0 bases and J shed 3 bases, with 15 bases lying between them. CDR3 length equals 16 residues. Germline V lookup: CDR1 LGHDT, CDR2 YNNKEL (reference sequence). CDR3 coding DNA: TGTGCCAGCAGCCAAGAGAATACCCCGCTCCGCTACGAGCAGTACTTC. Its translation is CASSQENTPLRYEQYF.